This T cell receptor beta chain was sequenced during a study of a mutant IDH1 vaccine in newly diagnosed glioma. Study information: Former treatment meant radiotherapy, temozolomide, or both; the majority had gotten both. Overall study results and limits: Vaccine-induced immune responses occurred in more than 80% of patients.

For this clone: The target antigen is unknown.

The time point here: baseline, week 1 (first vaccination visit). The treatment: pre-vaccination baseline after standard-of-care therapy. From germline, CDR1 is MNHNY and CDR2 SVGAGI (reference sequence). The CDR3 has 15 amino acids. The junction had 5 bases not matched to a gene; V was cut back by 4 bases and J by 7 bases. Method: immunoSEQ multiplex PCR; TCRdb's copy keeps in-frame clones and lacks some. This table has approximately 70,000 clones, 70% to 80% appearing once. The chain employs TRBV6-6 and TRBJ1-4, with 11 bases lining up with TRBD1. The sequencing used PBMCs, collected from a glioma patient treated with radiotherapy, temozolomide or both. This TCR derives from a middle-aged man with glioma. The chain's CDR3 is CASSSWDRGVEKLFF. CDR3 DNA sequence: TGTGCCAGCAGTTCATGGGACAGGGGGGTTGAAAAACTGTTTTTT.